Reported below is one T cell receptor beta chain. The antigen this receptor binds is unknown. Base qualities are missing; no much larger clone stands one base away. The data stem from a study of graft-versus-host responses after intestinal transplantation (dated by TCRdb to the early 2020s). With respect to the entire study: The transplants that recipients got were multivisceral, liver-intestinal, or isolated intestinal. All recipients received anti-thymocyte globulin induction followed by maintenance tacrolimus and steroids for around three years. Bulk TCR-beta CDR3 sequencing was used to track graft-versus-host and host-versus-graft alloreactive T cell clones in the graft, circulation and bone marrow after intestinal transplantation. To identify alloreactive clones, pre-transplant mixed lymphocyte reaction products were sequenced and then compared with unstimulated pre-transplant donor and recipient T cells. The cohort enrolled about two dozen intestinal transplant recipients, one of whom was a retransplant, and a few patients without pretransplant specimens were excluded. Donor T cell macrochimerism was defined as a peak of at least 4% donor T cells among recipient peripheral blood mononuclear cells. Rather than going through the commercial service, samples from three later patients were sequenced in-house on an Illumina MiSeq and processed with MiXCR.

The time point label of this sample denotes: cells obtained before transplantation from donor or recipient. CD3+CD4+ and CD3+CD8+ populations were FACS-sorted from unstimulated pre-transplant donor and recipient cells taken from spleen or lymph nodes. The library was built by means of the immunoSEQ multiplex PCR assay. In most patients, genomic DNA was isolated using the Qiagen DNeasy Blood and Tissue Kit and sent frozen to Adaptive Biotechnologies for TCR sequencing. High-throughput TCR-beta CDR3 sequencing of genomic DNA from most patients was performed by Adaptive Biotechnologies. Concerning the study's data processing: Adaptive's ImmunoSEQ software supplied the TCR sequencing data for 18 patients, while MiXCR and VDJtools were used to process a few other patients. To correct CD4 versus CD8 sorting errors, any sequence found in both subsets at a frequency ratio below 5:1 was removed. CDR3 nucleotide sequences shared between donor and recipient were removed because the origin of such sequences could not be assigned. To count as alloreactive, a clone needed at least 2-fold expansion over unstimulated cells and a minimum CFSE-low frequency of 0.002% (template counts) or 0.001% (read counts). Clones detected in sequenced pre-transplant spleen, lymph node, or MLR CFSE-low populations of the donor or recipient were defined as mappable. Cumulative frequency of alloreactive clones was calculated as a percentage of all sequences weighted by copy number. The source is immuneACCESS, and TCRdb retained only in-frame sequences with V and J called. Part of the clones is not carried over; for the studies checked, unresolved V genes explain less than half of this, and the remainder is unexplained. Clone size and V and J calls were adopted from that table, with D and trimming inferred from the DNA. The sample records over 100,000 clones, about 92% of which are singletons. The leading ten clones occupy approximately 0.25% of the sample.

Findings and caveats that apply to the study as a whole: Early after transplant, declines in HvG clones were associated with peak levels of circulating GvH clones. The conclusions were limited by the relatively low number and heterogeneity of the intestinal transplant patients. In the allografts of patients with donor T cell macrochimerism, GvH to HvG T cell clonal ratios were high. GvH clones were found in recipient bone marrow, and some of the GvH clones appeared earlier in ileal mucosa or blood, which is consistent with an intestinal mucosal origin.

V is shortened by 2 bases, J by 0 bases, and the region joining them spans 10 bases. The germline V gene (reference sequence) yields MNHNY for CDR1 and SVGAGI for CDR2. The CDR3 has 15 amino acids, counting the end cysteine and phenylalanine. CDR3 DNA only is kept here, 45 bases in frame from base 1. The rearranged chain carries TRBV6-6 and TRBJ1-1, with the D gene not clear enough to name. The material sequenced was unstimulated CD4+ T cells sorted from spleen or lymph node cells, taken before transplant. The TCR comes from a human donor who was the organ donor for an intestinal transplant. The DNA is as follows: TGTGCCAGCAGTTACGGGGATCTTGTGAACACTGAAGCTTTCTTT. Translated, this gives CASSYGDLVNTEAFF.